This T cell receptor beta chain was recovered during a study of T cells expressing NK-cell markers (dated by TCRdb to 2018 to 2021). For context, the study as a whole: In sorted CD3+CD56+NKG2C+, CD3+CD56+NKG2C- and CD3+CD56-NKG2C+ T-cell subsets from roughly 8 donors, TCR beta-chain repertoires were profiled. Of the eight sequenced donors, seven were found to be HCMV-seropositive and one was found to be HCMV-seronegative. Randomly selected healthy volunteers, three men and five women, were used as the eight sequenced donors. The libraries were sequenced on Illumina HiSeq 2000/2500, MiSeq or NextSeq, producing 2 x 150 bp reads.

About this clonotype: No cognate antigen has been identified for it.

The paper's findings and limits, for the study overall: Whether the expanded NKG2C-expressing T cell clones were specific for HCMV antigens was left unclear. Those dominant clonotypes were again the most abundant among CD3+CD56-NKG2C+ cells in a handful of donors, at roughly 28.3-65%. In roughly six donors, the dominant CD3+CD56+NKG2C+ clonotypes were among the top 10 CD8+ clonotypes and accounted for roughly 1.0-7.5% of CD8+ T cells.

HCMV-specific IgG was detected in serum with a commercial ELISA kit to determine HCMV serostatus. Peripheral blood mononuclear cells were isolated from blood by Ficoll density gradient centrifugation. The CDR3 starts with the cysteine, ends with the phenylalanine, and has 19 residues. A DNA sequence was not provided. The germline V gene provides CDR1 KGHSH and CDR2 LQKENI. These reads were obtained on an Illumina HiSeq 2000. TCR beta cDNA libraries were made by 5'RACE template switching that added a universal primer site and unique molecular identifiers. Synthesis of cDNA was primed from the TCR beta constant segment and was followed by two consecutive PCR amplification steps. As for the original processing: MIGEC handled demultiplexing of the reads and grouping by UMI, while MiTCR was used to assemble and quantify clonotypes. To exclude erroneous sequences, any TCR cDNA sequence not supported by at least two reads was discarded. The tcR package was used for downstream repertoire analysis, and clonotypes were matched between fractions using CDR3 nucleotide sequence together with V segment. VDJmatch was used to annotate antigen specificity against VDJdb, with one amino acid substitution in CDR3 allowed. The reads went through TCRdb reprocessing, and each CDR3 protein sequence gets one entry with no DNA. Here the V and J calls rest on TCRdb's processing, not on the authors' analysis. The sample table records some 150,000 distinct CDR3 sequences. The top ten clones comprise 9% to 15% of the sample.

Sequenced sample: blood T cells: a sorted CD56 or NKG2C T cell subset, CD4+ or CD8+ T cells, or bulk PBMC T cells (not recorded which). The chain uses TRBV18 and TRBJ2-2. This sequence was found in a man between 18 and 35 years old in good health. Donor details come from another sample of the same person, matched by shared clones. CDR3 loop: CASSPFEQLRTTNTGELFF.